These 9 T cell receptor beta chains originate from one sample sequenced in a study of spatial heterogeneity in lung cancer (dated by TCRdb to between 2017 and 2020). The time point label, as the study defines it: sample taken at primary tumor resection. Receptors were amplified or captured by 5' RACE. Sequencing used a NextSeq 500. Through fastp at Q25 and MiXCR, TCRdb rebuilt clones from the public reads, retaining in-frame beta chains. Each entry merges the rows of one CDR3 protein and shows their most common DNA and genes. Within this sample are approximately 6,900 distinct CDR3 sequences, with roughly an eighth of them counted one time only. Around a fifth of the sample goes to the ten largest clones. Study-wide conclusions, independent of this receptor: The tumor nonsynonymous mutation count correlated with the number of expanded alpha and beta TCRs within the tumor.

The antigens for these receptors are not known. The specimen was lung tumor tissue, collected at surgery. These TCRs come from a male donor with early-stage non-small cell lung cancer.

This clonotype is judged medium-sized. This beta chain is a stray sequence in a library constructed for alpha chains; its clone size is not meaningful. V and J are TRBV5-4 and TRBJ1-2, with D unresolved. Germline values: CDR1 SGHNT, CDR2 YYREEE (reference sequence). V was pared by 1 base and J by 4 bases, with 14 bases between. The CDR3 consists of 15 residues. This CDR3 is CASSLSSTTSYGYTF. CDR3 nucleotide sequence: TGTGCCAGCAGCTTGTCTTCCACGACATCCTATGGCTACACCTTC.

At least ten counts were recorded for this clonotype. This beta chain is an unintended read in a library built for alpha chains; its size means little. The rearrangement joins TRBV28 to TRBJ2-3, with 7 bases fitting TRBD1. Per the germline V gene, CDR1 is MDHEN and CDR2 is SYDVKM. This CDR3 comprises 14 residues. Trimming took 7 bases from V and 2 from J; bases not matched to a gene: 6. CDR3 sequence (DNA): TGTGCCAGCATCCCAGGGGGTAACACAGATACGCAGTATTTT. It yields the protein CASIPGGNTDTQYF.

This clonotype came up a few times. As an off-target read in a library built for alpha chains, this beta chain has a frequency of little significance. CDR3 nucleotide sequence: TGTGCCAGCAGGACCATAGGGACAGGGGACCTGAACACTGAAGCTTTCTTT. It specifies CASRTIGTGDLNTEAFF. The chain uses TRBV7-6 and TRBJ1-1; the match to TRBD1 covers 10 bases. The J segment lost 0 bases and the V segment lost 6 bases, leaving 10 bases of the junction unmatched. The CDR3 is 17 amino acids. The germline CDR1 and CDR2 sequences are SGHVS and FNYEAQ.

By share, this clonotype ranks as large. This beta chain is a stray sequence in a library constructed for alpha chains; its clone size is not meaningful. This chain uses TRBV20-1 with TRBJ2-5, with 7 bases lining up with TRBD2. The CDR3 extends over 14 amino acids. The germline gives CDR1 DFQATT, CDR2 SNEGSKA (reference sequence). After removal of 1 base from V and 5 bases from J, the junction contained 7 bases not matched to a gene. CDR3 sequence (DNA): TGCAGTGCTAGAGTGACGGGAGGTGGGGAGACCCAGTACTTC. Encoded protein: CSARVTGGGETQYF.

This clonotype qualifies as medium-sized (0.01 to 0.1%). A library made for alpha chains picked up this beta chain off target, so its size means little. The rearrangement uses TRBV12-3 or TRBV12-4 and TRBJ1-1; 7 bases line up with TRBD1. Losses at the gene ends were 5 bases for V and 4 bases for J; bases not matched to a gene: 4. This CDR3 spans 13 amino acids. The chain's CDR3 is CASSLQGGTEAFF. In DNA form, the CDR3 reads TGTGCCAGCAGTCTCCAGGGGGGCACTGAAGCTTTCTTT.

This clonotype is medium-sized (0.01 to 0.1%) by share. This beta chain slipped into a library made for alpha chains as a stray read, so its size is not meaningful. The chain joins TRBV28 to TRBJ1-4; 8 bases are shared with TRBD1. Germline V gene sequence: CDR1 MDHEN, CDR2 SYDVKM. V gave up 7 bases and J gave up 8 bases; unmatched junction bases: 12. The CDR3 has 15 amino acids. CDR3 in DNA: TGTGCCAGCATCTCAAGTGACAGGGGTGGAGAAAAACTGTTTTTT. Translated: CASISSDRGGEKLFF.

In its sample, this clonotype was seen many times. This beta chain is off target for a library built for alpha chains, so its abundance means little. The chain links TRBV7-9 to TRBJ2-2, with D tentatively TRBD1 (6 bases). The CDR3 is 17 residues long. From germline, CDR1 is SEHNR and CDR2 FQNEAQ (reference sequence). V was cut by 3 bases and J by 1 base, with 15 bases left in between. Here the CDR3 DNA reads TGTGCCAGCAGCTTTACTTGGACAGCCTTGAACACCGGGGAGCTGTTTTTT. Protein: CASSFTWTALNTGELFF.

Concerning this clonotype: This beta chain appears as a stray read in a library generated for alpha chains; its size is not informative. The chain links TRBV12-3 or TRBV12-4 to TRBJ2-7; TRBD1 matches 10 bases. After removal of 6 bases from V and 3 bases from J, the junction contained 8 bases not matched to a gene. This CDR3 spans 15 amino acids. The CDR3 is CASRAVGQGDYEQYF. The CDR3 region has the DNA TGTGCCAGCAGGGCCGTAGGACAGGGGGACTACGAGCAGTACTTC.

This clonotype rates as medium-sized. The library was designed around alpha chains, so this beta chain is a stray read whose abundance carries little weight. The V call is TRBV11-2, the J call TRBJ2-1; a weak D match, TRBD2 (5 bases). CDR1 and CDR2 from the germline V gene are SGHAT and FQNNGV. V was pared by 2 bases and J by 3 bases, with 14 bases between. The length of the CDR3 is 16 residues. CDR3 sequence: CASSLLGSADYNEQFF. CDR3 sequence (DNA): TGTGCCAGCAGCTTATTGGGTTCAGCGGACTACAATGAGCAGTTCTTC.